This TCR beta chain was identified during a study of vaccination and CD4 T cells after COVID-19. Study at large: The interval from dose two to post-vaccine sampling had a median of about 66 days, and it ranged from 14 to 241.

Looked up from germline, CDR1 is DFQATT and CDR2 is SNEGSKA (reference sequence). The V segment lost 5 bases and the J segment 7 bases; nucleotides outside the gene matches: 14. The CDR3 is made up of 15 amino acids. Time point of the sample: late sampling 161 to 241 days after vaccination in a few convalescent patients. The treatment: roughly nine-day PBMC culture with coronavirus spike peptide pools or control peptides (ViraFEST assay). Sequencing of the DNA from cultured CD4+ T cells was carried out with the Oncomine TCR Beta short-read assay. A single record per CDR3 protein comes from TCRdb applying MiXCR to the PCR reads. The sample holds under 25,000 distinct CDR3 sequences, around 30% seen once. As for this clonotype: The antigen is undetermined.

The receptor was isolated from a human donor who had recovered from COVID-19. The sequences come from CD4+ T cells from blood, cultured in vitro, collected about 7 months after SARS-CoV-2 vaccination. The rearrangement joins TRBV20-1 to TRBJ2-3, with 8 bases fitting TRBD1. The CDR3 sequence: CSAGIRDRFSHTQYF. CDR3 sequence (DNA): TGCAGTGCTGGCATCCGGGACAGGTTCTCTCATACGCAGTATTTT.